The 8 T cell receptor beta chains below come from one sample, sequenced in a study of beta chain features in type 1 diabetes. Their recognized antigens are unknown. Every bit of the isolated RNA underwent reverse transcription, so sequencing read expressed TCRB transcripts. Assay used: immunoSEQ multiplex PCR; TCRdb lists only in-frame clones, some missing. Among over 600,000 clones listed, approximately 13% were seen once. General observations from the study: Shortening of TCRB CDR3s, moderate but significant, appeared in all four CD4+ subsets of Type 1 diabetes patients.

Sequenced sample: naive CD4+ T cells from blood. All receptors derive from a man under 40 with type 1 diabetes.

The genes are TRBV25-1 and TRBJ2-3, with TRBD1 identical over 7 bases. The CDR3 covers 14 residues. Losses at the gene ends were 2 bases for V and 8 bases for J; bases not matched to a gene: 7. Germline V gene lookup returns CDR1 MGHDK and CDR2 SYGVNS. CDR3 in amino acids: CASSELRDRVTQYF. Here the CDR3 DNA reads TGTGCCAGCAGTGAACTCAGGGACAGAGTTACGCAGTATTTT.

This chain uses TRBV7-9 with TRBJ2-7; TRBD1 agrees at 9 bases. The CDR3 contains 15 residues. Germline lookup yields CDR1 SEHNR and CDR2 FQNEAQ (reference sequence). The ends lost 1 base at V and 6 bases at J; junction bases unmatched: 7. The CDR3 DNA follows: TGTGCCAGCAGCTTAGGCGCGGGACAGGGTGGCGAGCAGTACTTC. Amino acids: CASSLGAGQGGEQYF.

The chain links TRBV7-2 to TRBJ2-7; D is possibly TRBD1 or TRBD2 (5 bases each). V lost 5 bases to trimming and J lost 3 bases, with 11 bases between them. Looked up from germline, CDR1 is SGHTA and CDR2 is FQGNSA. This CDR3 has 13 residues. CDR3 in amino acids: CASSRDGNYEQYF. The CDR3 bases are TGTGCCAGCAGCCGGGACGGGAACTACGAGCAGTACTTC.

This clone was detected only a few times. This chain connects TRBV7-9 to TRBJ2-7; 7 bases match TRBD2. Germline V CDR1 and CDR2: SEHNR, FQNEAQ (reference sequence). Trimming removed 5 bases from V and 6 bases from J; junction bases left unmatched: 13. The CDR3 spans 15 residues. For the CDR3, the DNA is TGTGCCAGCAGCCCCGTTATGGGGGGGATCGTCGAGCAGTACTTC. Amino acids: CASSPVMGGIVEQYF.

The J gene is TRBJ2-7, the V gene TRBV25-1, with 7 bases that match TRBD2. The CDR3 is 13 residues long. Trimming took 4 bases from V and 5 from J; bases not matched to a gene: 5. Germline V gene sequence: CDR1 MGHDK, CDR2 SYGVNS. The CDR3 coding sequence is TGTGCCAGCAGTGCTCCAGGGAGGGACGAGCAGTACTTC. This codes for CASSAPGRDEQYF.

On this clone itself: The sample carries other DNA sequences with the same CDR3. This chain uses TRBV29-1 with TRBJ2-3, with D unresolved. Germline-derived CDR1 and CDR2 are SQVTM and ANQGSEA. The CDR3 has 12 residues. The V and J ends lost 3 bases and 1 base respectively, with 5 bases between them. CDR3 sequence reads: CSVDGGTDTQYF. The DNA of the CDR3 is TGCAGCGTTGATGGGGGCACAGATACGCAGTATTTT.

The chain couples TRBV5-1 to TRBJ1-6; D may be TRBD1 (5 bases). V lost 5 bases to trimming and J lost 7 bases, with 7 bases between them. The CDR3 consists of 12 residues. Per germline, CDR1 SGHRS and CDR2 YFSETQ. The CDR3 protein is CASSWGNSPLHF. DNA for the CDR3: TGCGCCAGCAGTTGGGGCAATTCACCCCTCCACTTT.

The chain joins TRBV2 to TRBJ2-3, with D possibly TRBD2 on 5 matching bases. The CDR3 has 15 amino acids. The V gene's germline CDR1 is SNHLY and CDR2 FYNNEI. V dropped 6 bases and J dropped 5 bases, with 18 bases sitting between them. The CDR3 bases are TGTGCCAGCAGCCCCGGCCTCAGTGGGAGAGATACGCAGTATTTT. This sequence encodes CASSPGLSGRDTQYF.